The 9 T cell receptor beta chains below all came from one sample that was sequenced in a study of vaccination and CD4 T cells after COVID-19. Sample treatment: approximately 11-day PBMC culture with coronavirus spike peptide pools or control peptides (ViraFEST assay). Cultured CD4+ T cells had their DNA profiled by the Oncomine TCR Beta short-read assay. Each CDR3 protein is one row after TCRdb ran MiXCR on the PCR reads. The repertoire holds about 18,000 distinct CDR3 sequences, with roughly 60% as singletons. The antigens of these receptors remain unknown. The material was CD4+ T cells from blood, cultured in vitro, obtained before SARS-CoV-2 vaccination. The receptor source for this set is a human donor who had recovered from COVID-19.

The CDR3 coding sequence is TGTGCCAGCAGTCTCCGGACAGGGAAGGACAATCAGCCCCAGCATTTT. This sequence encodes CASSLRTGKDNQPQHF. The rearrangement uses TRBV2 and TRBJ1-5; 8 bases match TRBD1. Trimming removed 5 bases from V and 3 bases from J; junction bases left unmatched: 9. CDR3 size: 16 residues. CDR1 and CDR2 (germline): SNHLY, FYNNEI.

The chain is built from TRBV4-3 and TRBJ2-5; the D is unclear. V dropped 4 bases and J dropped 2 bases, with 14 bases sitting between them. This CDR3 has 15 residues. Germline V gene data show CDR1 as LGHNA and CDR2 as YSLEER. CDR3 loop: CASSRAARSQETQYF. The CDR3 DNA sequence: TGCGCCAGCAGCCGGGCGGCTCGGTCTCAAGAGACCCAGTACTTC.

This clonotype was seen more than once but under ten times. This chain links TRBV27 with TRBJ2-3; D gene uncertain. V dropped 6 bases and J dropped 1 base, with 8 bases sitting between them. Germline V gene lookup returns CDR1 MNHEY and CDR2 SMNVEV (reference sequence). This CDR3 is built from 13 residues. The CDR3 loop reads CASRGWGTDTQYF. CDR3 coding DNA: TGTGCCAGCAGGGGGTGGGGCACAGATACGCAGTATTTT.

The rearrangement uses TRBV15 and TRBJ2-3; D perhaps matches TRBD2 (6 bases). V lost 1 base, J lost 7 bases, and 9 bases lay in between. Germline loops: CDR1 LNHNV, CDR2 YYDKDF (reference sequence). This CDR3 contains 13 residues. The CDR3 sequence: CATSRGLVHTQYF. The DNA for the CDR3 is TGTGCCACCAGCAGAGGACTAGTACATACGCAGTATTTT.

The rearrangement joins TRBV19 to TRBJ1-3, with D tentatively TRBD1 (6 bases). Germline CDR1 and CDR2: LNHDA and SQIVND (reference sequence). The V and J ends lost 5 bases and 5 bases respectively, with 10 bases between them. The length of the CDR3 is 13 residues. CDR3 coding DNA: TGTGCCAGTAGTTGGGACATTCGAAACACCATATATTTT. Its protein is CASSWDIRNTIYF.

The chain joins TRBV6-5 to TRBJ2-7; D assignment may be TRBD1 or TRBD2 (7 bases each). This CDR3 is 18 amino acids long. The germline V gene encodes CDR1 MNHEY and CDR2 SVGAGI. The ends were cut back, 0 bases at V and 0 bases at J, with 18 bases in the middle. CDR3 nucleotide sequence: TGTGCCAGCAGTTACTCGAGGAAGGGGGGGACAGACTCCTACGAGCAGTACTTC. Translated, it gives CASSYSRKGGTDSYEQYF.

This chain links TRBV24-1 with TRBJ2-5; TRBD2 might be the D (5 bases). The CDR3 length is 13 residues. CDR1 and CDR2 from the germline V gene are KGHDR and SFDVKD. Trimming cost V 3 bases and J 7 bases, with 11 bases left between them. The CDR3 protein is CATSDSGRVTQYF. CDR3 bases: TGTGCCACCAGTGATAGTGGGCGGGTGACCCAGTACTTC.

The chain joins TRBV20-1 to TRBJ2-5; 9 bases are a match to TRBD1. Germline values: CDR1 DFQATT, CDR2 SNEGSKA (reference sequence). The CDR3 loop spans 14 amino acids. V trimming: 1 base; J trimming: 5 bases; junction bases outside the gene matches: 5. This CDR3 is CSARGWTGAETQYF. The CDR3, as DNA: TGCAGTGCTAGAGGATGGACAGGGGCGGAGACCCAGTACTTC.

The V and J genes are TRBV20-1 and TRBJ1-3, with TRBD1 identical over 11 bases. Germline V lookup: CDR1 DFQATT, CDR2 SNEGSKA (reference sequence). The CDR3 runs 15 residues. Germline trimming cut 4 bases from V and 4 bases from J; bases unmatched to any gene: 6. CDR3 bases: TGCAGTGCTACCGGACAGGGGGCAGGAGGAAACACCATATATTTT. This translates into CSATGQGAGGNTIYF.